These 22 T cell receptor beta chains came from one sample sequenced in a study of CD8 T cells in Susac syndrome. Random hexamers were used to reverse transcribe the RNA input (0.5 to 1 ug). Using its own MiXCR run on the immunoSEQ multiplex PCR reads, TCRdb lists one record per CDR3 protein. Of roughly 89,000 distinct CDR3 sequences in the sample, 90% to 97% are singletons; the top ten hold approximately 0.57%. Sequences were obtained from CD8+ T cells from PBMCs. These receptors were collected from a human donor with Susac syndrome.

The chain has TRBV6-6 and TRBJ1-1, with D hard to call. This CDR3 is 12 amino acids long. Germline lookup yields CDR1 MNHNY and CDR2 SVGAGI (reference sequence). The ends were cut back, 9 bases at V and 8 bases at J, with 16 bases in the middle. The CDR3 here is CASTPSPTEAFF. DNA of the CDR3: TGTGCCAGTACACCTAGCCCAACCGAAGCTTTCTTT.

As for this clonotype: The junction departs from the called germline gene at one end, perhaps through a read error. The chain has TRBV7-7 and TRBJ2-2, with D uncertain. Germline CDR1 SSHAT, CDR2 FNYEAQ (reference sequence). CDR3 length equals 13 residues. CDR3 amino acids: CASSSTVDGELFF. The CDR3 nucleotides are TGTGCTAGCAGCTCTACAGTGGACGGGGAGCTGTTTTTT.

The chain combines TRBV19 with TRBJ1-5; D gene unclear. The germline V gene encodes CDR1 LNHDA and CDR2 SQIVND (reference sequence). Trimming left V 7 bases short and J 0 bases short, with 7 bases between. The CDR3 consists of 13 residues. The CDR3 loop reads CASNTDSNQPQHF. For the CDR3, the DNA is TGTGCCAGTAACACAGATAGCAATCAGCCCCAGCATTTT.

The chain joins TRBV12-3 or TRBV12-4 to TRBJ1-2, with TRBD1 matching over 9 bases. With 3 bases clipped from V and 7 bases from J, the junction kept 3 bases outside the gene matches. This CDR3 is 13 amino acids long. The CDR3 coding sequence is TGTGCCAGCAGTTTGGGACAGGGAATTGGCTACACCTTC. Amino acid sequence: CASSLGQGIGYTF.

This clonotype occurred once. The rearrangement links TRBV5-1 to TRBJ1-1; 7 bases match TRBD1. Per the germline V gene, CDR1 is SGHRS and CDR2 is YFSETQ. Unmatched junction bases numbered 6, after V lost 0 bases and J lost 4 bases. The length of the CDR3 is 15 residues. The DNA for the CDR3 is TGCGCCAGCAGCTTGGTGGTTTCAGGGGGCACTGAAGCTTTCTTT. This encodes CASSLVVSGGTEAFF. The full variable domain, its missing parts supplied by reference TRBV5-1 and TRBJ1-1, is KAGVTQTPRYLIKTRGQQVTLSCSPISGHRSVSWYQQTPGQGLQFLFEYFSETQRNKGNFPGRFSGRQFSNSRSEMNVSTLELGDSALYLCASSLVVSGGTEAFFGQGTRLTVV.

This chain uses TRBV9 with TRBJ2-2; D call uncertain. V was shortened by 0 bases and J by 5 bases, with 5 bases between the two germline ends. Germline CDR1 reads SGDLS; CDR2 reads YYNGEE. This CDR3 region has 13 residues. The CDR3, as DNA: TGTGCCAGCAGCGTAGATAGGACCGGGGAGCTGTTTTTT. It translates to CASSVDRTGELFF.

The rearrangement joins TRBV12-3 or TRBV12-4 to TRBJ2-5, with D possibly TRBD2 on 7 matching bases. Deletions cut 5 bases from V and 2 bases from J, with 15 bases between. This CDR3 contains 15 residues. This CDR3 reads CASSLGLGGQETQYF. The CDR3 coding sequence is TGTGCCAGCAGTCTCGGACTAGGGGGGCAAGAGACCCAGTACTTC.

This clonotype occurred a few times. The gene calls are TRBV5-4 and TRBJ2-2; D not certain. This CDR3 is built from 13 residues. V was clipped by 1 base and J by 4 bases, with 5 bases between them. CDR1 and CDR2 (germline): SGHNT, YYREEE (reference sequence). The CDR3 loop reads CASSLLATGELFF. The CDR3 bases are TGTGCCAGCAGCTTGTTGGCCACCGGGGAGCTGTTTTTT.

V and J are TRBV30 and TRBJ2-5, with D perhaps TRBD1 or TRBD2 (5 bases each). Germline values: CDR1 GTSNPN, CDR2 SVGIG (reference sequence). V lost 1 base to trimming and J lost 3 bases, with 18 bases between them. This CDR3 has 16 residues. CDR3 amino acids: CAWSGGARQVEETQYF. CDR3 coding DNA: TGTGCCTGGAGTGGAGGGGCCCGCCAGGTAGAAGAGACCCAGTACTTC.

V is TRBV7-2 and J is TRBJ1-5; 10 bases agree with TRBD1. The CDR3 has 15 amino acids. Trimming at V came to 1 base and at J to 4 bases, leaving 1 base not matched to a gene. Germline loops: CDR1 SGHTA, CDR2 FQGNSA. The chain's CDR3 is CASSLGTGGNQPQHF. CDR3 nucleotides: TGTGCCAGCAGCTTAGGGACAGGGGGTAATCAGCCCCAGCATTTT.

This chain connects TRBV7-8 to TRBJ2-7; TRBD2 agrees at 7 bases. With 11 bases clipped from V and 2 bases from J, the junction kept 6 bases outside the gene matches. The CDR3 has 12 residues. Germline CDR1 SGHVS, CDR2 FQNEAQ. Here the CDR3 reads CAVGRGAYEQYF. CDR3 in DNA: TGTGCCGTGGGTCGGGGGGCCTACGAGCAGTACTTC.

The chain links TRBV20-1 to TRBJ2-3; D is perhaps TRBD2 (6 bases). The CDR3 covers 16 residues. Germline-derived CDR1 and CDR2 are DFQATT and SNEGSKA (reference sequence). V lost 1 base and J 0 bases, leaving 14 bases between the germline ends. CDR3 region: CSARAASASSTDTQYF. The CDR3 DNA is TGCAGTGCTAGAGCGGCTAGCGCGTCTAGCACAGATACGCAGTATTTT.

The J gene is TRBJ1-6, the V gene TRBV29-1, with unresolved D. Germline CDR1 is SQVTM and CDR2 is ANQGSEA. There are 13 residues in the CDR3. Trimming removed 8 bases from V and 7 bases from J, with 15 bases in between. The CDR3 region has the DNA TGCAGCTTTTCACTGGGAGGGAATTCACCCCTCCACTTT. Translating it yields CSFSLGGNSPLHF.

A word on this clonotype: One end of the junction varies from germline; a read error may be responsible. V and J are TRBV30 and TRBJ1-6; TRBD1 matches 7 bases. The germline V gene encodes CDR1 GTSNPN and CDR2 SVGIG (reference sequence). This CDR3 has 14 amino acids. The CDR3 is CAWSGGGGPSPLHF. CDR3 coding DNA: TGTGCCTGGAGTGGTGGAGGGGGCCCTTCACCCCTCCATTTT.

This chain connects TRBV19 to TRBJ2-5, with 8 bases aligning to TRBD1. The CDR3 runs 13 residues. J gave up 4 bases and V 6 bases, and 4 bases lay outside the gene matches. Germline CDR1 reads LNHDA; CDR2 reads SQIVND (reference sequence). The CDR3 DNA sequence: TGTGCCAGTAGATCCGGGACAGGAGAGACCCAGTACTTC. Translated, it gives CASRSGTGETQYF.

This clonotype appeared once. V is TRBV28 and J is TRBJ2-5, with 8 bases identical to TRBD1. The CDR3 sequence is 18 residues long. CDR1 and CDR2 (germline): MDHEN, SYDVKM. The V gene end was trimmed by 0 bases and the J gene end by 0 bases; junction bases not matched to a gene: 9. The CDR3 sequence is CASSLWRQGKGYQETQYF. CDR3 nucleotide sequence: TGTGCCAGCAGTTTATGGAGACAGGGGAAGGGGTACCAAGAGACCCAGTACTTC.

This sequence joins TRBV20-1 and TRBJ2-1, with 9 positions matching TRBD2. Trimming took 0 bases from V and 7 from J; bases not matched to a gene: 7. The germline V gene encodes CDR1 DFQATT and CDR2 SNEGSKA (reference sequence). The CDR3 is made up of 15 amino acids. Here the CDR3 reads CSARDRSSGGNEQFF. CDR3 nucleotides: TGCAGTGCTAGAGATCGGAGTAGCGGGGGAAATGAGCAGTTCTTC.

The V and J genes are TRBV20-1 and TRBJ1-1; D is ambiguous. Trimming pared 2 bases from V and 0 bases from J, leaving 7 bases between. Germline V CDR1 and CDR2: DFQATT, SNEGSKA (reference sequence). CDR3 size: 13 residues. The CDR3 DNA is TGCAGTGCTAGATTGATTATGAACACTGAAGCTTTCTTT. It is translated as CSARLIMNTEAFF.

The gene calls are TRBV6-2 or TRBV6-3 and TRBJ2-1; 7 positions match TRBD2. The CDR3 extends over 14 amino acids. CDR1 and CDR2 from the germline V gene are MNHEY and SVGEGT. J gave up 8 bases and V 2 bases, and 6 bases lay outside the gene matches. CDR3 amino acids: CASSYGWGGDEQFF. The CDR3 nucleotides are TGTGCCAGCAGTTACGGGTGGGGGGGAGATGAGCAGTTCTTC.

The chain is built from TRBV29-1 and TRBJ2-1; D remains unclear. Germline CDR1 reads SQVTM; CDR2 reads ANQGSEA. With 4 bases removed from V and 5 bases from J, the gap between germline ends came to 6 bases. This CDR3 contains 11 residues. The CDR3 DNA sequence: TGCAGCGTTGCGGACGACAATGAGCAGTTCTTC. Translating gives CSVADDNEQFF.

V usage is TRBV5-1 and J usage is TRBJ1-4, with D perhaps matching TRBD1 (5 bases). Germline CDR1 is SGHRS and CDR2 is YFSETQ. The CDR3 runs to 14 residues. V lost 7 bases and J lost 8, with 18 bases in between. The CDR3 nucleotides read TGCGCCAGCGCGGCAGGGCGAACGGGGGAAAAACTGTTTTTT. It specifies CASAAGRTGEKLFF.

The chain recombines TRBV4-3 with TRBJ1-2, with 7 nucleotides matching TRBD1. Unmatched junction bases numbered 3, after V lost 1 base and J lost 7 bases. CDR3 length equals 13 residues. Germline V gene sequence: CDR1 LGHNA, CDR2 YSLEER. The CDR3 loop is CASSQGQGSGYTF. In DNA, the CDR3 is TGCGCCAGCAGCCAAGGACAGGGTTCTGGCTACACCTTC.